Listed here are 25 T cell receptor beta chains from one sample, sequenced in a study of molecular identifiers for immune sequencing clone quantification. TCRdb reanalysed the PCR reads using MiXCR and keeps one entry per CDR3 protein. The sample lists more than 450,000 distinct CDR3 sequences; approximately 25% were seen once. Source material: naive CD8+ T cells from blood, with Jurkat cell RNA spiked in. Documented subset: FACS-sorted CD8+CD4-CCR7+CD45RA+ naive T cells. The receptors were sampled from a human donor in good health. Some libraries in this study had Jurkat cell RNA spiked in.

This clonotype has ten or more counts. The chain carries TRBV29-1 and TRBJ1-3; no definite D call. The CDR3 is 13 residues long. Trimming removed 3 bases at V and 0 bases at J, with 6 bases between. In germline, CDR1 is SQVTM, CDR2 ANQGSEA. CDR3 nucleotides: TGCAGCGTTGAGGGAAGCTCTGGAAACACCATATATTTT. It yields the protein CSVEGSSGNTIYF.

This clonotype was detected a few times. The chain joins TRBV6-2 or TRBV6-3 to TRBJ1-1; tentatively, D is TRBD1 (5 bases). Trimming stripped 3 bases from V and 1 base from J, with 15 bases between. The CDR3 runs 16 residues. Germline CDR1 reads MNHEY; CDR2 reads SVGEGT. The CDR3 loop reads CASSYWQGIRNTEAFF. In DNA, the CDR3 is TGTGCCAGCAGTTATTGGCAGGGCATCAGGAACACTGAAGCTTTCTTT.

The chain joins TRBV13 to TRBJ2-7, with 9 bases aligning to TRBD2. The germline V gene encodes CDR1 PRHDT and CDR2 FYEKMQ (reference sequence). This CDR3 has 16 amino acids. V was clipped by 0 bases and J by 5 bases; unmatched bases: 8. In DNA, the CDR3 is TGTGCCAGCAGCTTAGGGGGCGGGAGGGCCGTCCACGAGCAGTACTTC. The encoded protein is CASSLGGGRAVHEQYF. Filled out from reference TRBV13 and TRBJ2-7, the complete variable domain reads AAGVIQSPRHLIKEKRETATLKCYPIPRHDTVYWYQQGPGQDPQFLISFYEKMQSDKGSIPDRFSAQQFSDYHSELNMSSLELGDSALYFCASSLGGGRAVHEQYFGPGTRLTVT.

The chain is built from TRBV24-1 and TRBJ1-1; D is ambiguous. V lost 5 bases, J lost 0 bases, and 15 bases lay in between. In germline, CDR1 is KGHDR, CDR2 SFDVKD. CDR3 length equals 16 residues. CDR3 sequence: CATSAPFLALNTEAFF. CDR3 DNA sequence: TGTGCCACCAGTGCTCCCTTCCTAGCGTTGAACACTGAAGCTTTCTTT.

The V call is TRBV7-6, the J call TRBJ2-7; tentatively, D is TRBD1 (6 bases). This CDR3 contains 15 residues. Germline lookup yields CDR1 SGHVS and CDR2 FNYEAQ. V was clipped by 0 bases and J by 2 bases, with 11 bases between them. This CDR3 reads CASSLADQGTYEQYF. The CDR3, as DNA: TGTGCCAGCAGCTTAGCGGATCAGGGGACCTACGAGCAGTACTTC.

With respect to this clonotype: A much larger clone differs by one base, so this may be a read error. In this CDR3 the conserved last residue, phenylalanine or tryptophan, is missing, so a read error is likely. The genes are TRBV6-1 and TRBJ1-1, with a possible D match to TRBD1 (6 bases). Germline V lookup: CDR1 MNHNS, CDR2 SASEGT. The CDR3 totals 16 residues. The V end lost 7 bases, the J end lost 3 bases, and 21 bases lay between the germline ends. The CDR3 nucleotides are TGTGCCAGCAATTGGGGAGAGTTTGCAGGGGACACTGAAGCTTTCCTT. Translated: CASNWGEFAGDTEAFL.

The chain has TRBV11-1 and TRBJ2-7; maybe TRBD2 (5 bases). CDR1 is SGHAT and CDR2 is FQDESV in the germline V gene (reference sequence). CDR3 length: 16 amino acids. V shed 4 bases and J shed 7 bases, with 23 bases lying between them. Written as DNA, the CDR3 is TGTGCCAGCAGCTCCGGTCTCGGCCCTTCCGAGGGAGAGCAGTACTTC. Translating gives CASSSGLGPSEGEQYF. Full variable domain (missing parts from reference TRBV11-1 and TRBJ2-7): EAEVAQSPRYKITEKSQAVAFWCDPISGHATLYWYRQILGQGPELLVQFQDESVVDDSQLPKDRFSAERLKGVDSTLKIQPAELGDSAMYLCASSSGLGPSEGEQYFGPGTRLTVT.

This clonotype occurred a few times. J is TRBJ2-7 and V is TRBV20-1; unclear D gene. Germline assignment: CDR1 DFQATT and CDR2 SNEGSKA (reference sequence). This CDR3 contains 13 residues. The germline V and J ends were trimmed by 1 base and 4 bases, with 11 bases remaining between them. The CDR3 DNA reads TGCAGTGCTAGAGGGCCCTCTCGGTACGAGCAGTACTTC. Amino acid sequence: CSARGPSRYEQYF.

This chain joins TRBV29-1 and TRBJ2-1; D call uncertain. The V end was cut by 0 bases, the J end by 2 bases, with 14 bases between. Looked up from germline, CDR1 is SQVTM and CDR2 is ANQGSEA. The CDR3 loop spans 16 amino acids. As DNA, the CDR3 is TGCAGCGTTGAAGATCTGCGTAGCCCTACCTACAATGAGCAGTTCTTC. Protein: CSVEDLRSPTYNEQFF.

As to this clonotype: Being one base from a much bigger clone, this may be a read error. The chain uses TRBV6-6 and TRBJ2-3, with a possible D match to TRBD2 (6 bases). Germline V gene lookup returns CDR1 MNHNY and CDR2 SVGAGI (reference sequence). The CDR3 is 18 residues long. CDR3 nucleotide sequence: TGTGCCAGCAGTTACTACCGAATTAGCGGAGCTCCCACAGAAACGCAGTATTTT. Amino acid sequence: CASSYYRISGAPTETQYF.

The rearrangement uses TRBV28 and TRBJ1-2, with TRBD1 as a possible D gene (5 bases). This CDR3 is 13 amino acids long. The V end was cut by 3 bases, the J end by 2 bases, with 7 bases between. Per germline, CDR1 MDHEN and CDR2 SYDVKM. CDR3 residues: CASSFDRNYGYTF. For the CDR3, the DNA is TGTGCCAGCAGTTTCGACAGAAACTATGGCTACACCTTC.

This clonotype was observed a handful of times. The chain has TRBV3-1 and TRBJ2-7; possibly TRBD2 for D (6 bases). V was trimmed by 0 bases and J by 2 bases, leaving 14 bases between them. The CDR3 is 16 residues long. CDR1 LGHDT and CDR2 YNNKEL come from the germline V gene (reference sequence). The CDR3 DNA follows: TGTGCCAGCAGCCAAGATCTCGGGGGTAGGGCCTACGAGCAGTACTTC. Translated: CASSQDLGGRAYEQYF.

Regarding this clonotype: One end of the junction fails to match germline, which may point to a read error. The V and J genes are TRBV4-1 and TRBJ2-7; tentative D call: TRBD2 (6 bases). This CDR3 has 15 amino acids. The germline V gene encodes CDR1 MGHRA and CDR2 YSYEKL. This CDR3 is CASSPQFGKDYGQYF. CDR3 bases: TGCGCCAGCAGCCCACAGTTCGGCAAGGACTACGGGCAGTACTTC.

The chain links TRBV30 to TRBJ2-2; D remains unclear. There are 13 residues in the CDR3. CDR1 is GTSNPN and CDR2 is SVGIG in the germline V gene (reference sequence). V shed 4 bases and J shed 7 bases, with 13 bases lying between them. CDR3 DNA sequence: TGTGCCTGGACCGTTGTGCTGTACGGGGAGCTGTTTTTT. Residues: CAWTVVLYGELFF.

This clonotype was picked up many times. The J gene is TRBJ2-7, the V gene TRBV9; D unresolved. There are 14 residues in the CDR3. Germline CDR1 reads SGDLS; CDR2 reads YYNGEE. V lost 0 bases and J 2 bases, leaving 9 bases between the germline ends. The CDR3 DNA reads TGTGCCAGCAGCGTAGGTAACGGCCCCTACGAGCAGTACTTC. It is translated as CASSVGNGPYEQYF.

This clonotype was seen ten or more times. The rearrangement joins TRBV12-3 or TRBV12-4 to TRBJ2-3; TRBD1 matches at 7 bases. The CDR3 has 13 residues. Germline trimming cut 9 bases from V and 3 bases from J; bases unmatched to any gene: 6. This CDR3 is CASRRGSTDTQYF. For the CDR3, the DNA is TGTGCCAGTCGCAGGGGGTCAACAGATACGCAGTATTTT.

This clonotype was detected ten times or more. The V and J genes are TRBV7-9 and TRBJ2-5; 14 bases fit TRBD2. Germline values: CDR1 SEHNR, CDR2 FQNEAQ (reference sequence). The CDR3 consists of 16 residues. The V segment lost 4 bases and the J segment 1 base; nucleotides outside the gene matches: 2. Written as DNA, the CDR3 is TGTGCCAGCAGCTCCGGACTAGCGGGGGGCCAAGAGACCCAGTACTTC. It specifies CASSSGLAGGQETQYF.

The chain recombines TRBV6-5 with TRBJ2-1, with 10 bases fitting TRBD1. CDR1 is MNHEY and CDR2 is SVGAGI in the germline V gene. There are 15 residues in the CDR3. Unmatched junction bases numbered 10, after V lost 5 bases and J lost 9 bases. The DNA for the CDR3 is TGTGCCAGCAGTCCGACAGGGGGCTCAGGGAGTGAGCAGTTCTTC. It codes for CASSPTGGSGSEQFF.

There are a few counts of this clonotype. The chain joins TRBV29-1 to TRBJ2-1; 11 positions agree with TRBD2. This CDR3 is built from 15 residues. J lost 3 bases, V lost 3 bases, and 4 bases had no gene match. CDR1 is SQVTM and CDR2 is ANQGSEA in the germline V gene. The CDR3 DNA follows: TGCAGCGTTGAGGTGACTAGCGGGATCTACAATGAGCAGTTCTTC. This translates into CSVEVTSGIYNEQFF.

This rearrangement joins TRBV24-1 to TRBJ1-1; D perhaps matches TRBD1 (5 bases). V dropped 3 bases and J dropped 6 bases, with 7 bases sitting between them. Germline CDR1 KGHDR, CDR2 SFDVKD. The CDR3 covers 12 residues. Written as DNA, the CDR3 is TGTGCCACCAGTGATATAGGGGCTGAAGCTTTCTTT. Its translation: CATSDIGAEAFF.

There are many counts of this clonotype. The chain employs TRBV6-5 and TRBJ2-7; D call uncertain. Germline loops: CDR1 MNHEY, CDR2 SVGAGI. Trimming shortened V by 0 bases and J by 4 bases, and 13 bases separated the two germline ends. This CDR3 contains 15 residues. The CDR3, as DNA: TGTGCCAGCAGTTACTCCACGAGGCTATTGTACGAGCAGTACTTC. This sequence encodes CASSYSTRLLYEQYF.

Comment on this clonotype: One end of the junction does not line up with germline, which may come from a read error. The chain recombines TRBV7-9 with TRBJ1-1, with TRBD1 identical over 7 bases. This CDR3 is built from 15 residues. Per the germline V gene, CDR1 is SEHNR and CDR2 is FQNEAQ (reference sequence). The CDR3 loop reads CASCLSRGHVTEAFF. The CDR3 DNA reads TGTGCCAGCTGCTTAAGTAGGGGGCACGTCACTGAAGCTTTCTTT.

J is TRBJ2-5 and V is TRBV12-3 or TRBV12-4; 12 bases are a match to TRBD1. The CDR3 covers 15 residues. J was trimmed by 4 bases and V by 3 bases; bases with no gene match: 3. The CDR3 nucleotides read TGTGCCAGCAGTTTCCGGGACAGGGGGCGAGAGACCCAGTACTTC. Amino acids: CASSFRDRGRETQYF.

This clonotype occurred many times. The J gene is TRBJ2-1, the V gene TRBV12-3 or TRBV12-4, with 7 positions matching TRBD1. V lost 5 bases, J lost 7 bases, and 8 bases stayed unmatched. The CDR3 loop spans 14 amino acids. Here the CDR3 reads CASSPSDRSNEQFF. Written as DNA, the CDR3 is TGTGCCAGCAGTCCATCGGACAGGTCTAATGAGCAGTTCTTC.

As concerns this clonotype: Given the absence of the conserved phenylalanine or tryptophan at the CDR3 end, a read error is likely. V is TRBV7-9 and J is TRBJ2-7; D call uncertain. V lost 3 bases to trimming and J lost 2 bases, with 5 bases between them. The germline V gene encodes CDR1 SEHNR and CDR2 FQNEAQ (reference sequence). This CDR3 contains 12 residues. CDR3 in amino acids: CASSLVAYEQYL. The CDR3 DNA sequence: TGTGCCAGCAGCTTGGTTGCCTACGAGCAGTACCTC.